Sequencing of this T cell receptor (beta chain) was carried out in a study of CD8+CD57+ T cells in acquired aplastic anemia. It was genomic DNA that served as the template for profiling TCR beta VDJ and CDR3. TCRdb reanalysed the reads using MiXCR and keeps one entry per CDR3 protein. Counted here are hundreds of thousands of distinct CDR3 sequences, roughly 68% occurring once; the ten biggest clones make up approximately 3.9%. The CDR3 has 14 amino acids. Deletions cut 4 bases from V and 6 bases from J, with 17 bases between. CDR1 and CDR2 (germline): SGDLS, YYNGEE. The sample consisted of sorted CD4+, CD8+, or CD8+CD57+ T cells (not recorded which) from PBMCs. The source of this sequence is a human donor in good health, serving as a control. The rearrangement links TRBV9 to TRBJ2-7; D is undetermined. The CDR3 coding sequence is TGTGCCAGCAGCCCTAGTGATCGCCTTCGCGAGCAGTACTTC. Its protein is CASSPSDRLREQYF.